This TCR beta chain stems from a study of PD-1 blockade in mismatch repair-deficient tumors. Remarks on this clone: Its matching antigen is unknown.

In germline, CDR1 is MGHRA, CDR2 YSYEKL. The CDR3 contains 14 residues. Trimming cost V 4 bases and J 1 base; bases outside gene matches: 3. Sequencing used immunoSEQ multiplex PCR; TCRdb keeps in-frame clones, though not all of them. The data show thousands of clones, 80% to 90% seen once. Described time point: roughly 10-day in vitro stimulation with candidate neoantigen peptide 7. The sequences come from cells cultured in vitro, collected from a patient treated with pembrolizumab. The V and J genes are TRBV4-1 and TRBJ1-1, with 7 bases aligning to TRBD1. The receptor was derived from an adult with mismatch repair-deficient cancer. CDR3 region: CASSPGQQNTEAFF. The DNA for the CDR3 is TGCGCCAGCAGCCCGGGACAGCAGAACACTGAAGCTTTCTTT.